This T cell receptor beta chain appears in the sequencing data of a study of T cells after yellow fever vaccination. This CDR3 has 16 residues. Germline V lookup: CDR1 MNHEY, CDR2 SVGAGI. Trimming left V 7 bases short and J 5 bases short, with 23 bases between. This clonotype was seen only a few times. Its antigen is still unknown. Study-level results: CD4 and CD8 compartments shared a small share of clonotypes.

Conversion of TCR transcripts into cDNA relied on 5'RACE template switching, which added a universal primer site and UMIs. TCRdb passed the 5' RACE reads through MiXCR, listing each CDR3 protein once. The sample consists of just over 250,000 distinct CDR3 sequences, roughly 4.8% of them appearing once. The sequence derives from a man younger than 30 who received the YFV17D yellow fever vaccine. The specimen comprised CD4+ T cells sorted from PBMCs, sampled on the day of the yellow fever booster vaccination. The chain links TRBV6-5 to TRBJ1-2, with D perhaps matching TRBD1 (5 bases). The CDR3 DNA follows: TGTGCCAGCACACTGAACAGGAGGAGAGATATATATGGCTACACCTTC. It specifies CASTLNRRRDIYGYTF.